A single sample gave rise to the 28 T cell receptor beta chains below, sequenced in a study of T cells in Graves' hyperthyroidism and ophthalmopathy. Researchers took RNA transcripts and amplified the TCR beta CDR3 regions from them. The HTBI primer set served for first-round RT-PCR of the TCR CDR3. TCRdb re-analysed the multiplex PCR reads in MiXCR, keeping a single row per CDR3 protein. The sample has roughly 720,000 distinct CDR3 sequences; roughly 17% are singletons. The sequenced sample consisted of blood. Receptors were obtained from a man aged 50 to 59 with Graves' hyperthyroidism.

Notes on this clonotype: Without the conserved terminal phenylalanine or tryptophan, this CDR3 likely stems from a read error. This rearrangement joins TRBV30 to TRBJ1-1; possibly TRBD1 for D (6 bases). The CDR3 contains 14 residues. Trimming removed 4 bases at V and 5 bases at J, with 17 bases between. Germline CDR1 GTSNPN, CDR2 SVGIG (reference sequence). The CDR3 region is CAWTETGRITEAFL. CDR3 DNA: TGTGCCTGGACCGAAACAGGGAGAATAACTGAAGCTTTCCTT.

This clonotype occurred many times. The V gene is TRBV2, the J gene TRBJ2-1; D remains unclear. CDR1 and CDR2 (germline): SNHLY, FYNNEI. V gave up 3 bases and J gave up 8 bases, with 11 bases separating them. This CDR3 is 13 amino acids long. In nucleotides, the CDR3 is TGTGCCAGCAGTGATTACGAGGTAGATGAGCAGTTCTTC. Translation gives CASSDYEVDEQFF. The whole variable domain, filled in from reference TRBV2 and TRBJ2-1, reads EPEVTQTPSHQVTQMGQEVILRCVPISNHLYFYWYRQILGQKVEFLVSFYNNEISEKSEIFDDQFSVERPDGSNFTLKIRSTKLEDSAMYFCASSDYEVDEQFFGPGTRLTVL.

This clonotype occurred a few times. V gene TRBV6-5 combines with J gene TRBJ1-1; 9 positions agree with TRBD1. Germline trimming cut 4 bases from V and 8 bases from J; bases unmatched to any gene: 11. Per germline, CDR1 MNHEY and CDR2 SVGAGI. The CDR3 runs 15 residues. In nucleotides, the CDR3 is TGTGCCAGCAGTTCCGGACAGGGGAGGCAGGGAGAAGCTTTCTTT. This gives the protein CASSSGQGRQGEAFF.

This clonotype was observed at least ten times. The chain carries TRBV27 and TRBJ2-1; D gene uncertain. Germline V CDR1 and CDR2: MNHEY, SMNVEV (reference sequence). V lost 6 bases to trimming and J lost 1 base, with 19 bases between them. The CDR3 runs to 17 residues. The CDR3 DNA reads TGTGCCAGCAGCACCATTGTGGGTCTAGGGTCCTACAATGAGCAGTTCTTC. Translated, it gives CASSTIVGLGSYNEQFF.

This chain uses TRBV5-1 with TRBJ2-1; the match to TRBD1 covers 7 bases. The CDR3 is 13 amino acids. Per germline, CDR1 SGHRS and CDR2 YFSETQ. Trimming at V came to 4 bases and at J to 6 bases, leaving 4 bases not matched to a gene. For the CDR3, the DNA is TGCGCCAGCAGCAAGGGACAGACCAATGAGCAGTTCTTC. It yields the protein CASSKGQTNEQFF.

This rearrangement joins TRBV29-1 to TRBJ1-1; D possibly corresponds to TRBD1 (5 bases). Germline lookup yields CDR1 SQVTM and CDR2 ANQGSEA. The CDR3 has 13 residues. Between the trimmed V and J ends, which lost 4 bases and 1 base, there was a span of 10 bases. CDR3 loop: CSVAVGRNTEAFF. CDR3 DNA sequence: TGCAGCGTTGCGGTGGGGCGGAACACTGAAGCTTTCTTT.

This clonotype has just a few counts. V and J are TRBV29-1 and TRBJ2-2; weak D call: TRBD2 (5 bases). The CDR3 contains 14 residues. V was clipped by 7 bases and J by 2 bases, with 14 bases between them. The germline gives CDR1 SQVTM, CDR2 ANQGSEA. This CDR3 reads CSAPDLVNTGELFF. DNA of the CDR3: TGCAGCGCTCCGGACTTGGTCAACACCGGGGAGCTGTTTTTT.

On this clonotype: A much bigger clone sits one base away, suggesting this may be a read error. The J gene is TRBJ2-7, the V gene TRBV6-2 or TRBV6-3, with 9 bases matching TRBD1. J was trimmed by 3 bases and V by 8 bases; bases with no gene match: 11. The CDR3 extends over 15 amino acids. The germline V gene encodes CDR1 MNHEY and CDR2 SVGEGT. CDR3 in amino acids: CASGSTLDRGYEQYF. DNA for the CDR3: TGTGCCAGCGGGTCTACCTTGGACAGGGGCTACGAGCAGTACTTC.

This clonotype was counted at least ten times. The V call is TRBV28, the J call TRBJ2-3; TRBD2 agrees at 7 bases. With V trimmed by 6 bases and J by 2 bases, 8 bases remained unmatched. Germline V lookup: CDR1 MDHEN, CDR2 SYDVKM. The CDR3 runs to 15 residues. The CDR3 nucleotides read TGTGCCAGCAGATTTGCGGGAGACCTCACAGATACGCAGTATTTT. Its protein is CASRFAGDLTDTQYF.

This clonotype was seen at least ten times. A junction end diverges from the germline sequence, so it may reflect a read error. DNA for the CDR3: TGTGCCAGCAGTCTATCCCCGGGACAGTCTTATGGCTACACCTTC. This gives the protein CASSLSPGQSYGYTF. The V and J genes are TRBV27 and TRBJ1-2; 7 positions agree with TRBD1. Germline V CDR1 and CDR2: MNHEY, SMNVEV (reference sequence). The CDR3 has 15 amino acids.

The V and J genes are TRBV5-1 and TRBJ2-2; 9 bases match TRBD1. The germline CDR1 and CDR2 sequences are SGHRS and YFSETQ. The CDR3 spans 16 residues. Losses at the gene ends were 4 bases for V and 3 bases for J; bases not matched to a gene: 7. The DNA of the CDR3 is TGCGCCAGCAGCCAGACGGGACAGGGATACACCGGGGAGCTGTTTTTT. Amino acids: CASSQTGQGYTGELFF.

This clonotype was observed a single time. CDR3 DNA sequence: TGTGCCAGCAGCGTAGGCGGGAGGACTAGCACAGATACGCAGTATTTT. The encoded protein is CASSVGGRTSTDTQYF. V gene TRBV9 combines with J gene TRBJ2-3; 8 nucleotides align to TRBD2. Trimming cost V 0 bases and J 0 bases; bases outside gene matches: 3. The length of the CDR3 is 16 residues. CDR1 is SGDLS and CDR2 is YYNGEE in the germline V gene.

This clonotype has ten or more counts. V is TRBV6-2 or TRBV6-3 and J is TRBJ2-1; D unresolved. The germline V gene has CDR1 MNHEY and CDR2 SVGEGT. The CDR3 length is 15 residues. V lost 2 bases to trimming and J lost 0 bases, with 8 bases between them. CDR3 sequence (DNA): TGTGCCAGCAGTTACAAAGGGTTCTCCTACAATGAGCAGTTCTTC. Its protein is CASSYKGFSYNEQFF.

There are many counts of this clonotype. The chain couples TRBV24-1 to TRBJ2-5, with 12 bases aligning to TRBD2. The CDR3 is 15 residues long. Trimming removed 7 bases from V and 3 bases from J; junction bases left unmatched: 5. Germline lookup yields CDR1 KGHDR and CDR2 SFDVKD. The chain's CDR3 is CATRTGLAGEETQYF. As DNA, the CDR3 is TGTGCCACCAGAACGGGACTAGCGGGCGAAGAGACCCAGTACTTC.

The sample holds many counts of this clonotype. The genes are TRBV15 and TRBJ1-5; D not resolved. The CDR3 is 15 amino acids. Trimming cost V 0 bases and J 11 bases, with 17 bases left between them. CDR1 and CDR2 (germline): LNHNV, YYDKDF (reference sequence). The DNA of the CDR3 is TGTGCCACCAGCAGAGATCACCAGCCGGGAACGACCCAGCATTTT. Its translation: CATSRDHQPGTTQHF.

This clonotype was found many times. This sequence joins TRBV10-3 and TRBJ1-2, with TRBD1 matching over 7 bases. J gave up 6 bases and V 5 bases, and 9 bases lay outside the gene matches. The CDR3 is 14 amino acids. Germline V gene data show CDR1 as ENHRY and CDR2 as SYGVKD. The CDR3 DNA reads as TGTGCCATCAGTCAGGGGGGCGCCGGGGATGGCTACACCTTC. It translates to CAISQGGAGDGYTF.

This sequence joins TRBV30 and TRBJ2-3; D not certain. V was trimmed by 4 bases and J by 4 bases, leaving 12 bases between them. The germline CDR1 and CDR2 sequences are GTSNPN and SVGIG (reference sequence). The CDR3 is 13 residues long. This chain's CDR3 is CAWTPPLPDTQYF. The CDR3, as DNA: TGTGCCTGGACTCCCCCGCTTCCAGATACGCAGTATTTT. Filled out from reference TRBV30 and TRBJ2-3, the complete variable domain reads SQTIHQWPATLVQPVGSPLSLECTVEGTSNPNLYWYRQAAGRGLQLLFYSVGIGQISSEVPQNLSASRPQDRQFILSSKKLLLSDSGFYLCAWTPPLPDTQYFGPGTRLTVL.

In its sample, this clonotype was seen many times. CDR3 in DNA: TGTGCCAGCCGAGCCGGGTATGGCTACACCTTC. Translating gives CASRAGYGYTF. This chain uses TRBV28 with TRBJ1-2; D ambiguous. From germline, CDR1 is MDHEN and CDR2 SYDVKM. The CDR3 length is 11 residues. V lost 8 bases and J 5 bases, leaving 9 bases between the germline ends.

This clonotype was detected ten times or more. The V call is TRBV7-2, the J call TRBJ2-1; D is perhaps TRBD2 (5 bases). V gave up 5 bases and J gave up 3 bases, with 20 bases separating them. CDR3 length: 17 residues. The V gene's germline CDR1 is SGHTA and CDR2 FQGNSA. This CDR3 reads CASSPSVRLEGYNEQFF. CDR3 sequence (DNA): TGTGCCAGCAGCCCCTCCGTCCGGCTAGAGGGCTACAATGAGCAGTTCTTC.

The CDR3 nucleotides read TGTGCCAGCAGCCAAGATCGGTCCCGCTCCTACGAGCAGTACTTC. This encodes CASSQDRSRSYEQYF. The chain is built from TRBV3-1 and TRBJ2-7; the D is unclear. The CDR3 contains 15 residues. CDR1 and CDR2 from the germline V gene are LGHDT and YNNKEL (reference sequence). Trimming took 0 bases from V and 0 from J, leaving 9 bases between them.

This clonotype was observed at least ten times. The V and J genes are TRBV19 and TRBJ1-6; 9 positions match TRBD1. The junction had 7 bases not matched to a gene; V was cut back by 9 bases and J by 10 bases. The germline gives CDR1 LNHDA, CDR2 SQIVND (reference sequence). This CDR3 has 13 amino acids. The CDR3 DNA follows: TGTGCCAGCGACACAGGGGGCAAGTCACCCCTCCACTTT. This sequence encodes CASDTGGKSPLHF.

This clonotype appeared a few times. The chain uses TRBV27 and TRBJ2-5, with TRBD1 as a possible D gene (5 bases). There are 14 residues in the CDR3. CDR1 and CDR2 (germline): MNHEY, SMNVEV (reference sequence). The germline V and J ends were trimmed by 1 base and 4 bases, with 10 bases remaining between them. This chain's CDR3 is CASSLLGVRETQYF. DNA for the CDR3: TGTGCCAGCAGTTTATTAGGGGTCAGAGAGACCCAGTACTTC.

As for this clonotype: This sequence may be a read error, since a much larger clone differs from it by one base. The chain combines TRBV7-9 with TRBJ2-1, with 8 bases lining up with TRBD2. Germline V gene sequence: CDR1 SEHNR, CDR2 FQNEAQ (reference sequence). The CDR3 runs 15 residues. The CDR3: CASSLVLAGHNEQLF. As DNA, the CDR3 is TGTGCCAGCAGCTTAGTGCTAGCGGGCCACAATGAGCAGCTCTTC.

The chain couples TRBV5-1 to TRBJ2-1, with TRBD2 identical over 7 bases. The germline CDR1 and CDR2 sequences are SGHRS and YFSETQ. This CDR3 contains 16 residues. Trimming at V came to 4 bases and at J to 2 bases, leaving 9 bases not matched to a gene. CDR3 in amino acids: CASSARLADPYNEQFF. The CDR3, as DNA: TGCGCCAGCAGCGCCCGACTAGCCGACCCCTACAATGAGCAGTTCTTC.

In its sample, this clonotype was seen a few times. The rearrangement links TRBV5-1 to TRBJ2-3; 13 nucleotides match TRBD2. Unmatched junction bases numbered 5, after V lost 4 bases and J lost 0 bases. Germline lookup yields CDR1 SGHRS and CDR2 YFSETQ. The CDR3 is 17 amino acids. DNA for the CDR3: TGCGCCAGCAGCATTGGGACTAGCGGGACTAGCACAGATACGCAGTATTTT. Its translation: CASSIGTSGTSTDTQYF.

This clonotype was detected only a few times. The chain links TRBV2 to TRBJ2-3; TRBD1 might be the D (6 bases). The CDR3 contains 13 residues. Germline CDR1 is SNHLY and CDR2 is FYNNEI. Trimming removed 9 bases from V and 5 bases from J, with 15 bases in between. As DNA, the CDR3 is TGTGCCAGTCAAGATCGAGGGGGAGATACGCAGTATTTT. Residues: CASQDRGGDTQYF.

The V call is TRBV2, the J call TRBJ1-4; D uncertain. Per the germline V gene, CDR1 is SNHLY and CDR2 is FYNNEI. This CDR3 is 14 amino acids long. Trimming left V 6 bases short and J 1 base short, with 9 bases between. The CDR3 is CASRLWVTNEKLFF. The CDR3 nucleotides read TGTGCCAGCAGGTTGTGGGTAACTAATGAAAAACTGTTTTTT.

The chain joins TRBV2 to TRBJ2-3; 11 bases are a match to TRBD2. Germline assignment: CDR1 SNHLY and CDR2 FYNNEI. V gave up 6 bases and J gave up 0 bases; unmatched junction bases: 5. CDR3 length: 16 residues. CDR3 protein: CASRPGLADSTDTQYF. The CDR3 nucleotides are TGTGCCAGCAGGCCGGGACTAGCGGACAGCACAGATACGCAGTATTTT.